A selection of T cell receptor beta chains follows, all from one sample in a study of blood T cells in healthy people across ages. TCRdb itself ran the 5' RACE reads through MiXCR, one entry per CDR3 protein. In the table there are more than 650,000 distinct CDR3 sequences, about 20% of which are singletons. The sequenced sample was blood. Receptors were obtained from a man between 65 and 85 years old in good health. Both conserved end residues are part of each CDR3. The D gene is left open where the match is weak. Not all rows give a size; the values are once, few, many and, for expanded clones, a class.

abundance	d_gene	v_gene	j_gene	CDR3aa	CDR3nt
few	.	TRBV12-3/TRBV12-4	TRBJ2-5	CASRGAQYF	TGTGCCAGCAGGGGGGCCCAGTACTTC
once	.	TRBV6-6	TRBJ1-1	CASIFRGKNTEAFF	TGTGCCAGCATCTTTAGGGGAAAAAACACTGAAGCTTTCTTT
few	.	TRBV29-1	TRBJ2-3	CSALRPGTDTQYF	TGCAGCGCCCTCAGACCTGGAACAGATACGCAGTATTTT
.	TRBD1	TRBV28	TRBJ1-2	CANQDRGGRGYTF	TGTGCCAACCAGGACAGGGGCGGTCGGGGCTACACCTTC
.	TRBD2	TRBV4-2	TRBJ2-4	CASSPRGAGGAKNIQYF	TGTGCCAGCAGCCCCCGAGGAGCGGGGGGAGCCAAAAACATTCAGTACTTC
.	.	TRBV9	TRBJ1-3	CASSVQQQGNTIYF	TGTGCCAGCAGCGTACAGCAACAAGGAAACACCATATATTTT
few	.	TRBV20-1	TRBJ2-1	CSAMYPVGIGEQFF	TGCAGTGCAATGTACCCGGTGGGTATCGGTGAGCAGTTCTTC
many	TRBD1	TRBV29-1	TRBJ2-1	CSVIIGGPSSYNEQFF	TGCAGCGTAATAATAGGGGGCCCGAGCTCCTACAATGAGCAGTTCTTC
.	TRBD1	TRBV4-2	TRBJ1-1	CASSQRGRTGNTEAFF	TGTGCCAGCAGCCAAAGGGGGCGGACGGGGAACACTGAAGCTTTCTTT
.	.	TRBV5-5	TRBJ2-7	CASSLVGGDYEQYF	TGTGCCAGCAGCTTGGTAGGGGGGGACTACGAGCAGTACTTC
few	.	TRBV5-1	TRBJ1-2	CASSLETRVRGYTF	TGCGCCAGCAGCTTGGAGACACGGGTTCGTGGCTACACCTTC
few	.	TRBV5-1	TRBJ2-3	CASSVTTTVGTDTQYF	TGCGCCAGCAGCGTCACGACTACCGTCGGCACAGATACGCAGTATTTT
.	.	TRBV6-6	TRBJ2-1	CASGASGTSDNEQFF	TGTGCCAGTGGGGCCTCCGGGACTTCGGACAATGAGCAGTTCTTC
.	TRBD1	TRBV20-1	TRBJ2-5	CSAFPPTGVETQYF	TGCAGTGCTTTTCCCCCAACAGGGGTGGAGACCCAGTACTTC
once	TRBD1	TRBV4-1	TRBJ1-2	CASSHAGGDNYGYTF	TGCGCCAGCAGCCACGCAGGGGGCGACAACTATGGCTACACCTTC
many	.	TRBV12-3/TRBV12-4	TRBJ2-3	CASSSSRDTQYF	TGTGCCAGCAGTAGTTCTAGGGATACGCAGTATTTT
few	.	TRBV12-3/TRBV12-4	TRBJ2-3	CASSFLIRTDTQYF	TGTGCCAGCAGTTTTTTAATAAGGACAGATACGCAGTATTTT
few	.	TRBV6-1	TRBJ2-7	CASSENPSPLEQYF	TGTGCCAGCAGTGAAAATCCCTCCCCCCTCGAGCAGTACTTC
many	.	TRBV29-1	TRBJ2-1	CSVGQPGWDNEQFF	TGCAGCGTCGGACAGCCTGGATGGGACAATGAGCAGTTCTTC
few	.	TRBV5-8	TRBJ1-1	CASSLGPIEAFF	TGTGCCAGCAGCTTGGGACCGATCGAAGCTTTCTTT
.	TRBD1	TRBV7-2	TRBJ2-1	CASSPDRVRHNEQFF	TGTGCCAGCAGCCCTGACAGGGTTCGTCACAATGAGCAGTTCTTC
few	.	TRBV9	TRBJ2-2	CASSVGGATGELFF	TGTGCCAGCAGCGTAGGGGGGGCCACCGGGGAGCTGTTTTTT
many	TRBD2	TRBV7-8	TRBJ2-7	CASSRTSGGLYEQYF	TGTGCCAGCAGCCGGACTAGCGGGGGCCTCTACGAGCAGTACTTC
.	.	TRBV6-2/TRBV6-3	TRBJ2-6	CASSFQGGNIVASGANVLTF	TGTGCCAGCAGTTTTCAAGGGGGGAATATAGTTGCCTCTGGGGCCAACGTCCTGACTTTC
.	.	TRBV13	TRBJ1-1	CASSVQLNTEAFF	TGTGCCAGCAGCGTACAGCTGAACACTGAAGCTTTCTTT
few	.	TRBV12-3/TRBV12-4	TRBJ2-3	CASSFGGNTDTQYF	TGTGCCAGCAGTTTTGGGGGCAACACAGATACGCAGTATTTT
.	.	TRBV20-1	TRBJ2-1	CSAPLIRTQSYNEQFF	TGCAGTGCTCCCCTAATCAGGACACAATCGTACAATGAGCAGTTCTTC
.	TRBD1	TRBV12-3/TRBV12-4	TRBJ1-1	CASRYRGGTEAFF	TGTGCCAGCCGGTACAGGGGTGGCACTGAAGCTTTCTTT
few	.	TRBV7-9	TRBJ2-1	CVSSFGRDHEQFF	TGTGTCAGCAGCTTCGGCAGGGACCATGAGCAGTTCTTC
many	.	TRBV20-1	TRBJ2-3	CSARSELDTQYF	TGCAGTGCTAGAAGTGAATTGGATACGCAGTATTTT
few	.	TRBV29-1	TRBJ1-4	CSVVSWQGEEKLFF	TGCAGCGTTGTTAGTTGGCAGGGAGAGGAAAAACTGTTTTTT